This is a list of T cell receptor beta chains from one sample in a study of T-cell memory formation after mild COVID-19. TCRdb re-analysed the 5' RACE reads in MiXCR, keeping a single row per CDR3 protein. This table has fewer than 150,000 distinct CDR3 sequences, about 20% appearing once. What was sequenced was PBMCs or a T cell subset sorted from them (not recorded which). Receptor source: a man between 18 and 35 years old who had mild COVID-19 (a few samples of this study predate the infection). Cell type and time point are not known. CDR3s include the opening cysteine and the closing phenylalanine or tryptophan. A D gene is named only where the DNA matches it firmly.

J gene: TRBJ1-2; D gene: TRBD1; V gene: TRBV12-3/TRBV12-4; CDR3 protein: CASSLNDATGGTAGGYTF
J gene: TRBJ2-4; D gene: NA; V gene: TRBV4-3; CDR3 protein: CASSQDLGRGNIQYF
J gene: TRBJ1-1; D gene: TRBD1; V gene: TRBV7-8; CDR3 protein: CASSSPPGQGNTEAFF
J gene: TRBJ1-2; D gene: NA; V gene: TRBV29-1; CDR3 protein: CSVVGVAGEYGYTF
J gene: TRBJ2-2; D gene: NA; V gene: TRBV7-9; CDR3 protein: CASSQGPLPNTGELFF
J gene: TRBJ1-2; D gene: NA; V gene: TRBV29-1; CDR3 protein: CSVESQNYGYTF
J gene: TRBJ2-5; D gene: TRBD2; V gene: TRBV7-6; CDR3 protein: CASSLGFLAGEETQYF
J gene: TRBJ2-5; D gene: NA; V gene: TRBV9; CDR3 protein: CASSVAGVEETQYF
J gene: TRBJ2-6; D gene: NA; V gene: TRBV6-5; CDR3 protein: CASNLQGTPTGANVLTF
J gene: TRBJ2-3; D gene: NA; V gene: TRBV7-9; CDR3 protein: CASSFLRSGADTQYF
J gene: TRBJ2-5; D gene: NA; V gene: TRBV13; CDR3 protein: CASSRRGRLQETQYF
J gene: TRBJ2-1; D gene: TRBD2; V gene: TRBV6-1; CDR3 protein: CASSESSGGPDEQFF
J gene: TRBJ2-1; D gene: NA; V gene: TRBV15; CDR3 protein: CATSRGARGPKNEQFF
J gene: TRBJ1-5; D gene: NA; V gene: TRBV12-3/TRBV12-4; CDR3 protein: CASSPRNQPQHF
J gene: TRBJ1-1; D gene: NA; V gene: TRBV6-2/TRBV6-3; CDR3 protein: CASSQGWTEAFF
J gene: TRBJ2-3; D gene: NA; V gene: TRBV7-9; CDR3 protein: CASSSPEGVYSTDTQYF
J gene: TRBJ2-6; D gene: TRBD2; V gene: TRBV4-3; CDR3 protein: CASSQTSGSGANVLTF
J gene: TRBJ2-5; D gene: NA; V gene: TRBV20-1; CDR3 protein: CSAGLFGNRGTQYF
J gene: TRBJ2-5; D gene: NA; V gene: TRBV7-9; CDR3 protein: CASTLLPWETQYF
J gene: TRBJ2-7; D gene: NA; V gene: TRBV2; CDR3 protein: CASSEGHRTSYEQYF
J gene: TRBJ2-1; D gene: TRBD2; V gene: TRBV4-3; CDR3 protein: CASSRGGSYNEQFF
J gene: TRBJ1-1; D gene: NA; V gene: TRBV5-1; CDR3 protein: CASSLLVPDMNTEAFF
J gene: TRBJ1-2; D gene: TRBD1; V gene: TRBV7-9; CDR3 protein: CASSLETGVDYGYTF
J gene: TRBJ2-5; D gene: NA; V gene: TRBV6-5; CDR3 protein: CASSSGTGSDQYF
J gene: TRBJ2-2; D gene: TRBD2; V gene: TRBV6-5; CDR3 protein: CASSYASGGPYTGELFF
J gene: TRBJ2-6; D gene: TRBD1; V gene: TRBV12-3/TRBV12-4; CDR3 protein: CASSRTGDTGANVLTF
J gene: TRBJ2-1; D gene: TRBD2; V gene: TRBV4-2; CDR3 protein: CASSQEGGGLAGGWEQFF
J gene: TRBJ2-3; D gene: NA; V gene: TRBV11-1; CDR3 protein: CASSLLGRERTDTQYF
J gene: TRBJ1-2; D gene: NA; V gene: TRBV29-1; CDR3 protein: CSVEDLGGAYIYGYTF
J gene: TRBJ2-1; D gene: TRBD1; V gene: TRBV6-2/TRBV6-3; CDR3 protein: CASSRGQGVYPNEQFF
J gene: TRBJ1-1; D gene: NA; V gene: TRBV7-9; CDR3 protein: CASSRAGEVEAFF
J gene: TRBJ2-3; D gene: NA; V gene: TRBV9; CDR3 protein: CASSVAPSGFRDTQYF
J gene: TRBJ1-6; D gene: TRBD1; V gene: TRBV10-3; CDR3 protein: CAIGQESYNSPLHF
J gene: TRBJ1-5; D gene: NA; V gene: TRBV7-2; CDR3 protein: CASSLAMGRWSNQPQHF
J gene: TRBJ2-7; D gene: TRBD1; V gene: TRBV5-1; CDR3 protein: CASSLVQGAEWEQYF
J gene: TRBJ1-1; D gene: NA; V gene: TRBV3-1; CDR3 protein: CASSPRGVIMNTEAFF
J gene: TRBJ2-3; D gene: TRBD2; V gene: TRBV11-2; CDR3 protein: CASSLWAAGGWSTDTQYF
J gene: TRBJ2-5; D gene: NA; V gene: TRBV7-9; CDR3 protein: CASRGGAKTQYF
J gene: TRBJ2-1; D gene: TRBD2; V gene: TRBV10-3; CDR3 protein: CAISESGLADNEQFF
J gene: TRBJ1-6; D gene: NA; V gene: TRBV5-4; CDR3 protein: CASSLGLGAASSYNSPLHF
J gene: TRBJ2-3; D gene: TRBD1; V gene: TRBV12-3/TRBV12-4; CDR3 protein: CARGTGEGTDTQYF
J gene: TRBJ2-3; D gene: NA; V gene: TRBV2; CDR3 protein: CASSDRTSSTDTQYF
J gene: TRBJ2-7; D gene: NA; V gene: TRBV6-2/TRBV6-3; CDR3 protein: CASSYSVWTDDYEQYF
J gene: TRBJ1-2; D gene: NA; V gene: TRBV6-5; CDR3 protein: CASMPRAVGYGYTF
J gene: TRBJ2-5; D gene: NA; V gene: TRBV14; CDR3 protein: CASSQDRSMQETQYF
J gene: TRBJ1-1; D gene: TRBD1; V gene: TRBV18; CDR3 protein: CASSRQGLNTEAFF
J gene: TRBJ1-4; D gene: NA; V gene: TRBV27; CDR3 protein: CASSLSWGGKLFF
J gene: TRBJ2-2; D gene: NA; V gene: TRBV4-3; CDR3 protein: CASSQGSFRGAFANTGELFF
J gene: TRBJ2-7; D gene: NA; V gene: TRBV10-3; CDR3 protein: CAISAAGTTYEQYF
J gene: TRBJ2-7; D gene: NA; V gene: TRBV14; CDR3 protein: CASSQVRGREQYF
J gene: TRBJ2-1; D gene: TRBD2; V gene: TRBV12-3/TRBV12-4; CDR3 protein: CASETSEANEQFF
J gene: TRBJ1-6; D gene: TRBD1; V gene: TRBV20-1; CDR3 protein: CSARDRDRGLSPLHF
J gene: TRBJ2-1; D gene: TRBD1; V gene: TRBV7-9; CDR3 protein: CASSSRRDRGNEQFF
J gene: TRBJ2-1; D gene: NA; V gene: TRBV11-3; CDR3 protein: CASSLRAENEQFF
J gene: TRBJ2-1; D gene: NA; V gene: TRBV6-2/TRBV6-3; CDR3 protein: CASVGGGNEQFF